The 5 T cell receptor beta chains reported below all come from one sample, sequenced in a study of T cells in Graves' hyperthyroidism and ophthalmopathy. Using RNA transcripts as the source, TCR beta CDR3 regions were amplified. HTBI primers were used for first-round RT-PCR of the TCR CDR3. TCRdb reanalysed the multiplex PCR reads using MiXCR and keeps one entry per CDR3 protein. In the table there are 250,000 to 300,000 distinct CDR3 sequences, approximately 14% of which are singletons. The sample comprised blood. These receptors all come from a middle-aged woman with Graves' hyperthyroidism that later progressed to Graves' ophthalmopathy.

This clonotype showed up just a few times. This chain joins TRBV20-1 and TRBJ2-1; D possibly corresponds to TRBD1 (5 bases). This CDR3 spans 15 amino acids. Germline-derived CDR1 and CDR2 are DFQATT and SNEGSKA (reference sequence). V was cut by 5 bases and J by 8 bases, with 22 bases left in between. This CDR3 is CSAFDLGRFSDEQFF. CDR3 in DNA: TGCAGTGCTTTCGATTTGGGGCGGTTCAGCGATGAGCAGTTCTTC.

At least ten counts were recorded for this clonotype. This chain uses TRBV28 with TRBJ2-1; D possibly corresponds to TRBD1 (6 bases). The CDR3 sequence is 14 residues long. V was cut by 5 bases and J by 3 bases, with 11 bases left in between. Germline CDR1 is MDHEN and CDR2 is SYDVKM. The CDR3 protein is CASSLDSFYNEQFF. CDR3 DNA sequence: TGTGCCAGCAGTCTGGACAGTTTCTACAATGAGCAGTTCTTC.

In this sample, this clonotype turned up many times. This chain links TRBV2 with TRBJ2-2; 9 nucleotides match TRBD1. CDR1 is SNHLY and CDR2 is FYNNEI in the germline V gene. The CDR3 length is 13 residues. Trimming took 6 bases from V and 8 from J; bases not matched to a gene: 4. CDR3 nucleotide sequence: TGTGCCAGCAGCTACAGGGGGCAAGGGGAGCTGTTTTTT. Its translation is CASSYRGQGELFF.

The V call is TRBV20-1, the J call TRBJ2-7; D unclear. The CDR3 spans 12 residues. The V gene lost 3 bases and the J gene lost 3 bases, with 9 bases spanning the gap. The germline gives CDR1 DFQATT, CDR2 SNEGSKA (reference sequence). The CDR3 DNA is TGCAGTGCTAGCGCTAGATTCTACGAGCAGTACTTC. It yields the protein CSASARFYEQYF.

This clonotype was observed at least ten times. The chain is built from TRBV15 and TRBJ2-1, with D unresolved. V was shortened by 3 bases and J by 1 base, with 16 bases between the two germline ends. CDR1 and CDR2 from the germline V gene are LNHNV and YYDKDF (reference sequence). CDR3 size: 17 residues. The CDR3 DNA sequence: TGTGCCACCAGCAGCTCCCGGCCAGCGACATCCTACAATGAGCAGTTCTTC. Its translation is CATSSSRPATSYNEQFF.